One and the same sample provided the 26 T cell receptor beta chains below, sequenced in a study of neurological immune-mediated disorders. TCRdb reprocessed the 5' RACE reads with MiXCR, giving one entry per CDR3 protein. The data show 20,000 to 25,000 distinct CDR3 sequences, 17% seen once. Sample: CD8+ T cells from blood. These receptors came from a woman under 30 with multiple sclerosis.

Comment on this clonotype: A much larger clone lies a single base off, so this may be a read error. This chain uses TRBV7-8 with TRBJ1-1; no clear D gene. The CDR3 is 14 residues long. Germline-derived CDR1 and CDR2 are SGHVS and FQNEAQ. The chain's CDR3 is CASSFLDGNTESFF. CDR3 nucleotide sequence: TGTGCCAGCAGCTTTCTGGACGGGAACACTGAATCTTTCTTT.

The V and J genes are TRBV10-3 and TRBJ2-7; D not certain. Per germline, CDR1 ENHRY and CDR2 SYGVKD. The CDR3 consists of 13 residues. The germline V and J ends were trimmed by 2 bases and 3 bases, with 8 bases remaining between them. The CDR3 reads CAISEDGFYEQYV. In DNA form, the CDR3 reads TGTGCCATCAGTGAGGACGGATTCTACGAGCAGTACGTC.

This clonotype was observed a handful of times. This chain joins TRBV20-1 and TRBJ1-2; possibly TRBD1 for D (6 bases). The germline CDR1 and CDR2 sequences are DFQATT and SNEGSKA (reference sequence). The CDR3 runs to 15 residues. V lost 3 bases, J lost 2 bases, and 16 bases lay in between. CDR3 amino acids: CSARILGGANYGYTF. The CDR3 region has the DNA TGCAGTGCTAGGATTCTTGGGGGCGCGAACTATGGCTACACCTTC.

By share, this clonotype counts as medium-sized. J is TRBJ1-2 and V is TRBV10-3, with D possibly TRBD1 on 6 matching bases. CDR1 and CDR2 from the germline V gene are ENHRY and SYGVKD. The V end lost 3 bases, the J end lost 4 bases, and 15 bases lay between the germline ends. The CDR3 loop spans 15 amino acids. CDR3 in amino acids: CAISETGTSIYGYTF. The CDR3 DNA reads TGTGCCATCAGTGAAACCGGGACATCCATCTATGGCTACACCTTC.

This clonotype was observed many times. CDR3 bases: TGTGCCAGCAGCTTAGCGGCCAGGGTCTCTGGGGCCAACGTCCTGACTTTC. Protein: CASSLAARVSGANVLTF. The chain links TRBV7-9 to TRBJ2-6; TRBD1 is a possible D gene (5 bases). Trimming left V 0 bases short and J 0 bases short, with 9 bases between. The CDR3 extends over 17 amino acids. From germline, CDR1 is SEHNR and CDR2 FQNEAQ (reference sequence).

In this sample, this clonotype turned up once. The rearrangement joins TRBV10-3 to TRBJ2-7; D possibly corresponds to TRBD1 (6 bases). Germline loops: CDR1 ENHRY, CDR2 SYGVKD. The V end lost 11 bases, the J end lost 2 bases, and 13 bases lay between the germline ends. This CDR3 region has 12 residues. CDR3 sequence: CAHATGAYEQYV. CDR3 DNA: TGTGCCCATGCGACAGGAGCCTACGAGCAGTACGTC.

This clonotype was recorded at least ten times. The V call is TRBV9, the J call TRBJ2-3; 8 nucleotides line up with TRBD2. CDR3 length: 16 amino acids. V lost 4 bases, J lost 3 bases, and 10 bases stayed unmatched. CDR1 SGDLS and CDR2 YYNGEE come from the germline V gene. The CDR3 spells CASSSFSGMGTDTQYF. As DNA, the CDR3 is TGTGCCAGCAGCTCCTTTAGCGGGATGGGGACAGATACGCAGTATTTT.

This clonotype was observed many times. The rearrangement joins TRBV10-2 to TRBJ2-1; D gene ambiguous. Trimming removed 6 bases at V and 6 bases at J, with 12 bases between. Germline V gives CDR1 WSHSY, CDR2 SAAADI. The CDR3 extends over 13 amino acids. CDR3 coding DNA: TGCGCCAGCAGGACAAAAAACGGCAATGAGCAGTTCTTC. It codes for CASRTKNGNEQFF.

This clonotype was seen repeatedly, ten times or more. The chain combines TRBV13 with TRBJ2-1; 9 nucleotides line up with TRBD1. Per germline, CDR1 PRHDT and CDR2 FYEKMQ (reference sequence). J lost 5 bases, V lost 3 bases, and 5 bases had no gene match. This CDR3 has 15 residues. CDR3 amino acids: CASSFGTGRNNEQFF. In DNA form, the CDR3 reads TGTGCCAGCAGCTTTGGGACAGGGCGTAACAATGAGCAGTTCTTC. Drawing the rest from reference TRBV13 and TRBJ2-1, the complete variable domain is AAGVIQSPRHLIKEKRETATLKCYPIPRHDTVYWYQQGPGQDPQFLISFYEKMQSDKGSIPDRFSAQQFSDYHSELNMSSLELGDSALYFCASSFGTGRNNEQFFGPGTRLTVL.

CDR3 protein: CASSLRRTNTEAFF. The CDR3 DNA is TGTGCCAGCAGTTTAAGGCGGACTAACACTGAAGCTTTCTTT. The rearrangement links TRBV12-3 or TRBV12-4 to TRBJ1-1; D is undetermined. Trimming cost V 2 bases and J 2 bases, with 9 bases left between them. The CDR3 covers 14 residues.

In its sample, this clonotype was seen many times. The chain joins TRBV7-2 to TRBJ1-2, with TRBD1 identical over 9 bases. V trimming: 5 bases; J trimming: 10 bases; junction bases outside the gene matches: 11. Germline CDR1 is SGHTA and CDR2 is FQGNSA. The CDR3 totals 14 residues. CDR3 nucleotide sequence: TGTGCCAGCAGCCCTACCGGGACAGGGCTGTCCTACACCTTC. Translating gives CASSPTGTGLSYTF.

The chain joins TRBV18 to TRBJ1-1, with D perhaps matching TRBD1 (6 bases). This CDR3 is 13 amino acids long. The V end was cut by 4 bases, the J end by 3 bases, with 9 bases between. CDR1 KGHSH and CDR2 LQKENI come from the germline V gene. CDR3 loop: CASSRRGDTEAFF. Written as DNA, the CDR3 is TGTGCCAGCTCACGCAGGGGAGACACTGAAGCTTTCTTT.

This clonotype was detected ten times or more. J is TRBJ1-3 and V is TRBV7-9; 8 bases line up with TRBD1. V lost 6 bases and J lost 0; bases outside the gene matches: 7. The V gene's germline CDR1 is SEHNR and CDR2 FQNEAQ (reference sequence). CDR3 length: 16 residues. This chain's CDR3 is CASRPGQAPSGNTIYF. The CDR3 nucleotides read TGTGCCAGCAGACCGGGACAGGCTCCCTCTGGAAACACCATATATTTT. Combining the CDR3 with reference TRBV7-9 and TRBJ1-3 gives the whole variable domain DTGVSQNPRHKITKRGQNVTFRCDPISEHNRLYWYRQTLGQGPEFLTYFQNEAQLEKSRLLSDRFSAERPKGSFSTLEIQRTEQGDSAMYLCASRPGQAPSGNTIYFGEGSWLTVV.

At least ten counts were recorded for this clonotype. No DNA is shown, since the ends of the CDR3 on it are uncertain; the CDR3 is the one TCRdb lists. The J gene is TRBJ1-1, the V gene TRBV6-6; TRBD1, as called in the table, went unchecked against the DNA. The CDR3 comprises 15 residues, both ends counted. CDR1 is MNHNY, CDR2 SVGAGI, per germline (reference sequence). Here the CDR3 reads CASSSSGQRNTEAFF.

This clonotype was seen at least ten times. The chain recombines TRBV3-1 with TRBJ2-2, with D perhaps TRBD1 (6 bases). Trimming pared 1 base from V and 7 bases from J, leaving 10 bases between. Germline CDR1 reads LGHDT; CDR2 reads YNNKEL (reference sequence). This CDR3 has 14 amino acids. CDR3 coding DNA: TGTGCCAGCAGCCAAGGGTCAGGGGTCGGGGAGCTGTTTTTT. Translated, it gives CASSQGSGVGELFF.

The table lists this clonotype with many counts. V and J are TRBV7-9 and TRBJ2-7, with 9 nucleotides matching TRBD2. With 5 bases clipped from V and 3 bases from J, the junction kept 5 bases outside the gene matches. The CDR3 covers 14 residues. Germline V gives CDR1 SEHNR, CDR2 FQNEAQ (reference sequence). CDR3 coding DNA: TGTGCCAGCAGCCCGACTAGCGGACTCTACGAGCAGTACGTC. Translated: CASSPTSGLYEQYV.

The sample holds many counts of this clonotype. The genes are TRBV20-1 and TRBJ2-7, with D possibly being TRBD2 (6 bases). Germline CDR1 reads DFQATT; CDR2 reads SNEGSKA (reference sequence). V lost 0 bases and J 4 bases, leaving 13 bases between the germline ends. The CDR3 has 14 amino acids. The DNA for the CDR3 is TGCAGTGCTAGAGATTGGGACGGGGGTTACGAGCAGTACTTC. It codes for CSARDWDGGYEQYF.

This clonotype was counted many times. J is TRBJ2-7 and V is TRBV5-1; D unresolved. This CDR3 comprises 16 residues. The germline CDR1 and CDR2 sequences are SGHRS and YFSETQ. V was shortened by 0 bases and J by 6 bases, with 19 bases between the two germline ends. The CDR3 loop is CASSLALTSRASEQYF. DNA of the CDR3: TGCGCCAGCAGCTTGGCTCTGACTTCCCGGGCATCCGAGCAGTACTTC.

This clonotype was recorded at least ten times. The V call is TRBV7-9, the J call TRBJ2-6; D ambiguous. The CDR3 loop spans 15 amino acids. CDR1 is SEHNR and CDR2 is FQNEAQ in the germline V gene (reference sequence). Deletions cut 1 base from V and 0 bases from J, with 4 bases between. The CDR3 loop is CASSLDSSGANVLTF. The CDR3 DNA follows: TGTGCCAGCAGCTTAGACAGCTCTGGGGCCAACGTCCTGACTTTC. Filled out from reference TRBV7-9 and TRBJ2-6, the complete variable domain reads DTGVSQNPRHKITKRGQNVTFRCDPISEHNRLYWYRQTLGQGPEFLTYFQNEAQLEKSRLLSDRFSAERPKGSFSTLEIQRTEQGDSAMYLCASSLDSSGANVLTFGAGSRLTVL.

This clonotype was picked up many times. This chain uses TRBV5-1 with TRBJ1-1, with D possibly matching TRBD1 (5 bases). Trimming took off 4 bases at V and 3 bases at J, with 13 bases between the two ends. The CDR3 extends over 14 amino acids. CDR1 is SGHRS, CDR2 YFSETQ, per germline. The CDR3 sequence is CASSPDGGDTEAFF. The CDR3, as DNA: TGCGCCAGCAGCCCTGACGGGGGGGACACTGAAGCTTTCTTT.

This clonotype was counted at least ten times. This chain connects TRBV27 to TRBJ1-5; D gene ambiguous. Trimming removed 5 bases at V and 2 bases at J, with 16 bases between. Looked up from germline, CDR1 is MNHEY and CDR2 is SMNVEV (reference sequence). CDR3 length: 16 amino acids. CDR3 nucleotides: TGTGCCAGCAGTCTCACCTTCGACGCTCGCAATCAGCCCCAGCATTTT. It yields the protein CASSLTFDARNQPQHF.

This clonotype was seen ten or more times. The J gene is TRBJ2-6, the V gene TRBV6-1; D is ambiguous. Trimming took 6 bases from V and 1 from J, leaving 7 bases between them. There are 14 residues in the CDR3. CDR1 and CDR2 (germline): MNHNS, SASEGT. DNA of the CDR3: TGTGCCAGCAGGAGGTTATCTGGGGCCAACGTCCTGACTTTC. It encodes CASRRLSGANVLTF.

DNA for the CDR3: TGTGCCAGCAGTACCAGAAACACTGAAGCTTTCTTT. The encoded protein is CASSTRNTEAFF. The chain employs TRBV6-5 and TRBJ1-1; D unclear. Germline CDR1 is MNHEY and CDR2 is SVGAGI. The CDR3 has 12 amino acids. V was pared by 5 bases and J by 2 bases, with 6 bases between.

V usage is TRBV7-2 and J usage is TRBJ2-3; tentative D call: TRBD2 (6 bases). CDR3 length equals 15 residues. The V gene's germline CDR1 is SGHTA and CDR2 FQGNSA. Trimming removed 2 bases from V and 2 bases from J, with 11 bases in between. The CDR3 nucleotides are TGTGCCAGCAGCTTATCTCTGGGACTCACAGATACGCAGTATTTT. It yields the protein CASSLSLGLTDTQYF.

This clonotype was counted at least ten times. The rearrangement links TRBV5-1 to TRBJ1-1; D possibly corresponds to TRBD1 (6 bases). Trimming removed 2 bases from V and 1 base from J, with 9 bases in between. The germline V gene encodes CDR1 SGHRS and CDR2 YFSETQ. CDR3 length: 14 amino acids. The CDR3 sequence is CASSLQGGNTEAFF. In nucleotides, the CDR3 is TGCGCCAGCAGCTTACAGGGAGGGAACACTGAAGCTTTCTTT.

This clonotype was found many times. This chain uses TRBV6-5 with TRBJ2-7; D may match TRBD1 or TRBD2 (6 bases each). Germline CDR1 is MNHEY and CDR2 is SVGAGI. V was shortened by 4 bases and J by 0 bases, with 13 bases between the two germline ends. There are 15 residues in the CDR3. The CDR3 nucleotides are TGTGCCAGCAGTTCCTCTCCGGGGGCCTCCTACGAGCAGTACTTC. This codes for CASSSSPGASYEQYF.